The 8 T cell receptor beta chains reported below all come from one sample, sequenced in a study of cytotoxic CD8 clonotypes in ibrutinib-treated CLL. Measured with immunoSEQ multiplex PCR; TCRdb has only the in-frame clones, and not every one. Of 250,000 to 350,000 clones in the sample, roughly 76% were seen once. This specimen consisted of PBMCs, obtained at disease progression, from a patient treated with ibrutinib. The receptors were sampled from a human donor with chronic lymphocytic leukemia.

J is TRBJ2-1 and V is TRBV6-6; no firm D call. V shed 6 bases and J shed 5 bases, with 11 bases lying between them. CDR1 and CDR2 from the germline V gene are MNHNY and SVGAGI (reference sequence). The CDR3 sequence is 13 residues long. The CDR3 sequence is CASRLDGNNEQFF. The CDR3 DNA sequence: TGTGCCAGCAGGCTGGACGGAAACAATGAGCAGTTCTTC.

This sequence joins TRBV18 and TRBJ1-6, with TRBD1 identical over 7 bases. The length of the CDR3 is 15 residues. With 5 bases clipped from V and 6 bases from J, the junction kept 7 bases outside the gene matches. The germline V gene has CDR1 KGHSH and CDR2 LQKENI. The CDR3 reads CASSRQGGLNSPLHF. CDR3 in DNA: TGTGCCAGCTCAAGACAGGGCGGACTTAATTCACCCCTCCACTTT.

V usage is TRBV7-9 and J usage is TRBJ2-1, with no clear D. Trimming took off 2 bases at V and 7 bases at J, with 6 bases between the two ends. The CDR3 covers 12 residues. In germline, CDR1 is SEHNR, CDR2 FQNEAQ (reference sequence). The CDR3 DNA reads TGTGCCAGCAGCTTATTCCCTAATGAGCAGTTCTTC. Translated, it gives CASSLFPNEQFF.

There are a few counts of this clone. This sequence joins TRBV2 and TRBJ2-1, with a weak D call TRBD1 (6 bases). Germline V gene lookup returns CDR1 SNHLY and CDR2 FYNNEI. The CDR3 runs 13 residues. Trimming shortened V by 7 bases and J by 4 bases, and 11 bases separated the two germline ends. In nucleotides, the CDR3 is TGTGCCAGCACCGAAGGGGGTTACAATGAGCAGTTCTTC. Protein product: CASTEGGYNEQFF.

The count of this clone is one. V is TRBV7-2 and J is TRBJ2-7, with D hard to call. V was clipped by 5 bases and J by 4 bases, with 12 bases between them. The CDR3 sequence is 13 residues long. Germline V lookup: CDR1 SGHTA, CDR2 FQGNSA. The CDR3 DNA follows: TGTGCCAGCAGCCAAGGCCAGACGTACGAGCAGTACTTC. This codes for CASSQGQTYEQYF. Full variable domain (remainder filled in from reference TRBV7-2 and TRBJ2-7): GAGVSQSPSNKVTEKGKDVELRCDPISGHTALYWYRQSLGQGLEFLIYFQGNSAPDKSGLPSDRFSAERTGGSVSTLTIQRTQQEDSAVYLCASSQGQTYEQYFGPGTRLTVT.

J is TRBJ2-7 and V is TRBV9; 10 nucleotides agree with TRBD1. CDR3 length: 14 residues. V lost 3 bases, J lost 7 bases, and 7 bases stayed unmatched. CDR1 and CDR2 from the germline V gene are SGDLS and YYNGEE. CDR3 coding DNA: TGTGCCAGCAGCGCCGGGACAGGGGTTGGTGAGCAGTACTTC. Protein: CASSAGTGVGEQYF.

This clone was seen more than once but under ten times. This chain joins TRBV6-5 and TRBJ1-1; D perhaps matches TRBD1 (6 bases). Trimming cost V 1 base and J 5 bases, with 11 bases left between them. Germline V gene data show CDR1 as MNHEY and CDR2 as SVGAGI. This CDR3 contains 14 residues. In DNA, the CDR3 is TGTGCCAGCAGTTACTGGAGGGGGAAGACTGAAGCTTTCTTT. It yields the protein CASSYWRGKTEAFF.

This clone has just one count. J is TRBJ1-4 and V is TRBV18; the D is unclear. CDR3 length equals 13 residues. Trimming removed 6 bases at V and 7 bases at J, with 12 bases between. The germline V gene encodes CDR1 KGHSH and CDR2 LQKENI. The CDR3, as DNA: TGTGCCAGCTCCTTGGCCCGGGGTGAAAAACTGTTTTTT. Amino acid sequence: CASSLARGEKLFF.